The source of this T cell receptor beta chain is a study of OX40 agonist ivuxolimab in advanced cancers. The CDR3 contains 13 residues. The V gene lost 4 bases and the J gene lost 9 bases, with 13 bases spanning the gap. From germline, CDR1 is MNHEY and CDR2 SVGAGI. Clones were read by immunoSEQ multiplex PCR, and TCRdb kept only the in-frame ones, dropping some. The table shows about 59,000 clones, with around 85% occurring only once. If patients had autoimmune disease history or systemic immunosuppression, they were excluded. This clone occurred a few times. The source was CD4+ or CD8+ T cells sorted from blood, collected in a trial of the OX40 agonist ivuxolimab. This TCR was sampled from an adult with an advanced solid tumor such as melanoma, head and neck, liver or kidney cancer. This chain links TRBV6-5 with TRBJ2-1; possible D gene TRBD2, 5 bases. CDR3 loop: CASSWAGPPEQFF. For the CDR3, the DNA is TGTGCCAGCAGTTGGGCGGGTCCCCCTGAGCAGTTCTTC.